Included here is one TCR beta chain sequence, with context. Its target is not known. This entry is derived from a study of shared clonotypes between healthy human individuals. Regarding the study as a whole: Clonotypes that were shared across a few donors made up around 5% of naive CD4 clonotypes. Though the depth was large, rarefaction showed that sorted-subset sequencing was incomplete.

The germline V gene encodes CDR1 MNHNS and CDR2 SASEGT. V lost 1 base, J lost 8 bases, and 11 bases lay in between. The CDR3 spans 13 residues. Using approximately 190 ng DNA, about 30,000 T cell genomes, the sorted-subset replicate PCRs were run. Clones were read by immunoSEQ multiplex PCR, and TCRdb kept only the in-frame ones, dropping some. Of some 1,600,000 clones listed, 95% to 99% were seen once; the top ten hold about 0.45%. The chain is built from TRBV6-1 and TRBJ2-5; D is tentatively TRBD1 or TRBD2 (6 bases each). Sequenced sample: naive CD4+ T cells sorted from blood. Subset meaning: CD45RA+ positively selected. This clonotype was obtained from a man aged 25-40 years in good health. The CDR3 reads CASSEVGGGTQYF. Here the CDR3 DNA reads TGTGCCAGCAGTGAAGTTGGAGGGGGAACCCAGTACTTC.